This TCR beta chain was obtained from a study of response to subunit inactivated influenza vaccine (dated by TCRdb to 2016 to 2019). Describing the broader study: Deep quantitative profiling of the T cell receptor repertoire was used in the study to follow responses to a trivalent subunit inactivated influenza vaccine. Here is what the overall study found, with its caveats: The authors suggested that each seasonal influenza vaccination may recruit only a limited number of new T cells.

CDR1 is given as MDHEN and CDR2 as SYDVKM, both from the germline V gene. The CDR3 runs 15 residues from the cysteine to the phenylalanine. CDR3 DNA is the only sequence kept; it has 45 bases, read in frame from the first base. V is shortened by 4 bases, J by 8 bases, and the region joining them spans 18 bases. Libraries came from RT-PCR. TCRdb lists the instrument as Illumina HiSeq 2500. The public reads were quality trimmed at Q25 with fastp and then assembled into clones with MiXCR by TCRdb, keeping productive beta chains. Rows are combined by CDR3 protein, so each entry shows the most common genes and DNA. This sample has more than 400,000 distinct CDR3 sequences in its table, and approximately 7.2% of those were observed once. The ten biggest clones cover around 13% of the sample. To note about this clonotype: Its target antigen remains unknown. Base qualities are missing; no much larger clone stands one base away.

The TCR sequence derives from a man aged 45-69 years who received an inactivated influenza vaccine. Donor details come from another sample of the same person, matched by shared clones. This specimen consisted of PBMCs from blood, obtained about 24 months after vaccination. Recombination linked TRBV28 to TRBJ2-1; TRBD1 is a weak D gene call, 6 bases matching. The nucleotides read TGTGCCAGCAGTTATGGGAGTGGGGGCTTCGATGAGCAGTTCTTC. This translates into CASSYGSGGFDEQFF.